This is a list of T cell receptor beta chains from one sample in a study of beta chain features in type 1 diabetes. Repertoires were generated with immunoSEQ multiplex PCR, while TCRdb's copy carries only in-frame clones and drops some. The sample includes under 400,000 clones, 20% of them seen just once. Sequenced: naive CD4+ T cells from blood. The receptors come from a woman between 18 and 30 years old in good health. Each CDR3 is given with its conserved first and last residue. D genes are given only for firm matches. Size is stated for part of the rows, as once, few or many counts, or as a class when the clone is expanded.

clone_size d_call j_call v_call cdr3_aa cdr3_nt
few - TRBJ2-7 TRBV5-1 CASSLSSEQYF TGCGCCAGCAGCTTGTCGTCCGAGCAGTACTTC
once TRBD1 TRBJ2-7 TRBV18 CASSPGTGGRREQYF TGTGCCAGCTCACCCGGGACAGGGGGAAGGCGTGAGCAGTACTTC
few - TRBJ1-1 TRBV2 CASRRSESGNTEAFF TGTGCCAGCAGGCGATCAGAATCGGGGAACACTGAAGCTTTCTTT
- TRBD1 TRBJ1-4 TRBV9 CASSGAGGRGHEKLFF TGTGCCAGCAGCGGCGCCGGGGGCAGGGGGCATGAAAAACTGTTTTTT
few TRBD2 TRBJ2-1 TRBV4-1 CASSSSGRFSQNFEQFF TGCGCCAGCAGTTCTAGCGGGAGGTTCTCTCAAAACTTTGAGCAGTTCTTC
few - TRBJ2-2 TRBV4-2 CASSQDGLAADTGELFF TGTGCCAGCAGCCAAGATGGGCTAGCCGCTGACACCGGGGAGCTGTTTTTT
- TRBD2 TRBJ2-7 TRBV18 CASSSGTSGFYSYEQYF TGTGCCAGCTCGTCCGGGACTAGCGGGTTCTACTCCTACGAGCAGTACTTC
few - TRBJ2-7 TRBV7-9 CASTGLGEASSIYEQYF TGTGCCAGCACCGGTTTGGGAGAGGCTAGCTCGATCTACGAGCAGTACTTC
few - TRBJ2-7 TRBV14 CASSPARGYEQYF TGTGCCAGCAGCCCCGCCAGGGGATACGAGCAGTACTTC
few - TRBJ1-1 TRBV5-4 CASSSEADGGPMNTEAFF TGTGCCAGCAGCTCGGAGGCGGACGGAGGGCCTATGAACACTGAAGCTTTCTTT
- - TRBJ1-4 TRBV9 CASSVAGIGEKLFF TGTGCCAGCAGCGTAGCAGGAATCGGTGAAAAACTGTTTTTT
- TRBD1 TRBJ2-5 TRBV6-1 CASSGAGTGETQYF TGTGCCAGCAGTGGGGCGGGGACAGGAGAGACCCAGTACTTC
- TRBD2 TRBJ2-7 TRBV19 CASSHRGTSGSYEQYF TGTGCCAGTAGTCACAGGGGGACTAGCGGATCCTACGAGCAGTACTTC
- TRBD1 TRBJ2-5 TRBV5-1 CASSRWQGERETQYF TGCGCCAGCAGCCGTTGGCAGGGGGAGCGGGAGACCCAGTACTTC
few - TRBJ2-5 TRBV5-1 CASRGTSQETQYF TGCGCCAGCAGAGGGACTTCTCAAGAGACCCAGTACTTC
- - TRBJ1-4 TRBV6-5 CASSYREGNEKLFF TGTGCCAGCAGTTACAGGGAGGGGAATGAAAAACTGTTTTTT
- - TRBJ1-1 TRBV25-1 CASSAAGRVDTEAFF TGTGCCAGCAGTGCAGCAGGGAGGGTGGACACTGAAGCTTTCTTT
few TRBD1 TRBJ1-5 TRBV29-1 CSVAPGTGGDQPQHF TGCAGCGTTGCCCCTGGGACAGGGGGCGATCAGCCCCAGCATTTT
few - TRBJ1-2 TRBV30 CAWSDQGSNYGYTF TGTGCCTGGAGTGACCAGGGATCTAACTATGGCTACACCTTC
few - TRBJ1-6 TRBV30 CAWSVSRDAPLHF TGTGCCTGGAGTGTGTCCAGGGATGCACCCCTCCACTTT
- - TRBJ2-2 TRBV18 CASSPLAPGTGELFF TGTGCCAGCTCACCACTAGCGCCGGGGACCGGGGAGCTGTTTTTT
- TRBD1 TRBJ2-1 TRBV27 CASSNGQGRDEQFF TGTGCCAGCAGTAACGGACAGGGGAGGGATGAGCAGTTCTTC
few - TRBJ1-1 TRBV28 CASSLGDTEAFF TGTGCCAGCAGCCTCGGGGACACTGAAGCTTTCTTT
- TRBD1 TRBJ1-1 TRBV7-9 CASSLAAPGQGASEAFF TGTGCCAGCAGCTTAGCGGCACCGGGACAGGGGGCTTCTGAAGCTTTCTTT
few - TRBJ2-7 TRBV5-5 CASSLVGGYEQYF TGTGCCAGCAGCTTGGTCGGGGGCTACGAGCAGTACTTC
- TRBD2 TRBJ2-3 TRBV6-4 CASSDRGGTDTQYF TGTGCCAGCAGTGATCGGGGGGGCACAGATACGCAGTATTTT
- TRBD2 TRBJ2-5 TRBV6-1 CASSSGTSGETQYF TGTGCCAGCAGTTCCGGGACTAGTGGAGAGACCCAGTACTTC
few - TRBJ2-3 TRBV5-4 CASRAGGTEKGRTQYF TGTGCCAGCAGAGCCGGCGGGACTGAAAAGGGAAGGACGCAGTATTTT
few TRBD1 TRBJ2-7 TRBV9 CASSVDGRGPYEQYF TGTGCCAGCAGCGTAGATGGTAGGGGGCCTTACGAGCAGTACTTC
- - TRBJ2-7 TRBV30 CAWTAWGVDYEQYF TGTGCCTGGACCGCCTGGGGGGTTGACTACGAGCAGTACTTC
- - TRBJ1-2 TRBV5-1 CASSTGGGNYGYTF TGCGCCAGCAGCACCGGCGGGGGAAACTATGGCTACACCTTC
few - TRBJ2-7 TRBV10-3 CAISALSYEQYF TGTGCCATCAGTGCTCTGTCCTACGAGCAGTACTTC
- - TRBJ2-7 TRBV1 CTSSQGVTSGIYEQYF TGCACCAGCAGCCAAGGTGTTACTAGCGGGATCTACGAGCAGTACTTC
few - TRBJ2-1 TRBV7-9 CASSLVAYNEQFF TGTGCCAGCAGCTTAGTAGCCTACAATGAGCAGTTCTTC
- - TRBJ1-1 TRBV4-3 CASSQGAGAMNTEAFF TGCGCCAGCAGCCAAGGCGCAGGCGCTATGAACACTGAAGCTTTCTTT
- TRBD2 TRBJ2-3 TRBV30 CAWSVIAGGIDTQYF TGTGCCTGGAGTGTAATAGCGGGAGGAATAGATACGCAGTATTTT
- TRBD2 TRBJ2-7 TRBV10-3 CAISVTSHEQYF TGTGCCATCAGCGTGACTAGCCACGAGCAGTACTTC
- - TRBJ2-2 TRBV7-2 CASSLLGQANTGELFF TGTGCCAGCAGCTTACTGGGCCAGGCAAACACCGGGGAGCTGTTTTTT
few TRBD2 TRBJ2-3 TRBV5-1 CASSSLTSGKRYF TGCGCCAGCAGCTCACTTACTAGCGGGAAGAGATATTTT
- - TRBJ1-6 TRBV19 CASSPGYSPLHF TGTGCCTCAAGCCCAGGGTATTCACCCCTCCACTTT
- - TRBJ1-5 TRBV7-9 CASTQGDQPQHF TGTGCCAGCACTCAGGGCGATCAGCCCCAGCATTTT
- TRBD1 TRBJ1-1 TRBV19 CASSMRPGGGFTEAFF TGTGCCAGTAGTATGCGTCCAGGGGGCGGCTTCACTGAAGCTTTCTTT